This record concerns one TCR beta chain sequence. The record originates from a study of blood T cell repertoires in COVID-19. The overall study: The United States, Italy and Spain were the sources of the acute and convalescent COVID-19 samples. In each case, the material was cDNA or gDNA derived from T cells, B-cell-depleted T cells, or PBMCs.

With V trimmed by 4 bases and J by 5 bases, 11 bases remained unmatched. CDR1 and CDR2 (germline): KGHDR, SFDVKD. This CDR3 is built from 17 residues. Under the authors' procedure: Estimation of nucleated cell counts relied on the amplification of reference gene primers. Assay used: immunoSEQ multiplex PCR; TCRdb lists only in-frame clones, some missing. The D gene and trimming were derived from the DNA, and the V and J assignments and clone size from that table. This sample has some 170,000 clones, with 60% to 85% found just once. The receptor's source is a man aged 55-75 years with acute or convalescent COVID-19. The genes are TRBV24-1 and TRBJ2-5, with 11 bases identical to TRBD1. The specimen was peripheral blood. The CDR3 here is CATSDLGQGARFETQYF. Here the CDR3 DNA reads TGTGCCACCAGTGACCTTGGACAGGGGGCGCGTTTTGAGACCCAGTACTTC.